Reported below is one T cell receptor (beta chain). The antigen is undetermined. Assay: immunoSEQ multiplex PCR; the TCRdb copy retains only in-frame clones and omits some. The sample has 65,000 to 85,000 clones, around 84% seen once. This record comes from a study of T cell clones after liver transplantation. About the research overall: TCRbeta sequencing after a pre-transplant mixed lymphocyte reaction identified graft-donor-reactive clones, later tracked in post-transplant blood. Three of the eight recipients were HCV-positive; the rest had non-autoimmune, non-viral transplant indications.

Whole-study results and caveats: These preliminary findings come from unstandardized post-transplant sampling times.

The CDR3 extends over 13 amino acids. Trimming left V 3 bases short and J 6 bases short, with 12 bases between. Germline CDR1 reads SQVTM; CDR2 reads ANQGSEA. The chain combines TRBV29-1 with TRBJ2-1, with D tentatively TRBD2 (6 bases). The sequence was collected from a human patient who received a liver transplant. Some T cells may be provided by the graft donor. Specimen: CD4+ T cells from blood, collected about 50 months after liver transplant. The CDR3 coding sequence is TGCAGCGTTGAGAGGCTAGCGTCCAATGAGCAGTTCTTC. Protein product: CSVERLASNEQFF.